This record covers a single T cell receptor (beta chain). The data are from a study of blood T cell repertoires in COVID-19. Study-wide context: T cells, B-cell-depleted T cells, or PBMCs supplied cDNA or gDNA.

As processed by the authors: Scientists estimated how many nucleated cells there were by amplifying reference gene primers. Clones were sequenced by immunoSEQ multiplex PCR, and TCRdb holds only the in-frame ones, with some missing. That table furnishes V, J and clone size, whereas the DNA furnished D and trimming. Of about 1,700 clones in the sample, 65% to 85% are singletons; the top ten hold 16%. Trimming took 5 bases from V and 8 from J, leaving 12 bases between them. Germline assignment: CDR1 DFQATT and CDR2 SNEGSKA (reference sequence). The CDR3 extends over 11 amino acids. Input material: peripheral blood. This chain joins TRBV20-1 and TRBJ1-2; D remains ambiguous. This receptor was identified in an older man with active COVID-19. Here the CDR3 reads CSAFTESGYTF. As DNA, the CDR3 is TGCAGTGCTTTTACAGAATCCGGCTACACCTTC.